This is a list of T cell receptor beta chains from one sample in a study of follicular helper T cells after annual influenza vaccination. This table comes from immunoSEQ multiplex PCR, and its TCRdb copy is limited to in-frame clones, with some not included. The sample yields 8,000 to 11,000 clones, around four fifths seen once. Here the sequenced sample was CXCR5- memory CD4+ T cells sorted from blood, taken 7 days after influenza vaccination. Every receptor here comes from an adult who received the influenza vaccine. Each CDR3 is given with its conserved first and last residue.

v_gene	j_gene	CDR3aa
TRBV29-1	TRBJ1-2	CSVEGAPYGYTF
TRBV4-3	TRBJ2-7	CASSQIRGGYPYEQYF
TRBV5-8	TRBJ2-1	CASSLMNEQFF
TRBV2	TRBJ2-4	CASSVDTGFQYF
TRBV29-1	TRBJ2-5	CSVRIETQYF
TRBV11-3	TRBJ1-2	CASSLADDSIYGYTF
TRBV6-1	TRBJ2-6	CASRTGGSGANVLTF
TRBV5-1	TRBJ2-7	CASSLVSGYEQYF
TRBV6-1	TRBJ1-2	CASQGQLNYGYTF
TRBV7-2	NA	CASSRFDTSSYEQYF
TRBV6-5	TRBJ1-1	CASSYSGGPEAFF
TRBV21-1	TRBJ2-1	CASSSRGGATATSYNEQFF
TRBV5-1	TRBJ2-7	CASSPGKTGTASYEQYF
TRBV5-1	TRBJ2-1	CASRAGDRGPYNEQFF
TRBV30	TRBJ1-3	CAWSVDRVSLGNTIYF
TRBV30	TRBJ1-4	CAWSVSWGSTTNEKLFF
TRBV28	TRBJ2-7	CASSFTGVQQYF
TRBV6-1	TRBJ1-2	CASSGFNYGYTF
TRBV10-3	TRBJ2-5	CAIRAERGGQWTQYF
TRBV30	TRBJ1-5	CAWSVHGSSNQPQHF
TRBV5-4	TRBJ2-2	CASTDGRPNTGELFF
TRBV5-1	TRBJ2-5	CASSLGDSQETQYF
TRBV29-1	TRBJ2-3	CSVKLGGFPDTQYF
TRBV21-1	TRBJ2-5	CASSPWTGPQETQYF
TRBV2	TRBJ1-6	CATERVGAGGNSPLHF
TRBV28	TRBJ1-6	CASITLREFGSYNSPLHF
TRBV30	TRBJ2-7	CAWTSARPLQINEQYF
TRBV5-5	TRBJ2-7	CASSRAVLGAHEQYF
TRBV6-1	TRBJ2-3	CASSESRFGGTDTQYF
TRBV30	TRBJ1-2	CAWIRSNYGYTF
TRBV7-2	TRBJ2-1	CASSLGQGSYNEQFF
TRBV18	TRBJ2-7	CASSPFGTVSYEQYF
TRBV28	TRBJ1-2	CASSLSPAGYTF
TRBV28	TRBJ2-7	CASSLTGPGQNYEQYF
TRBV5-1	TRBJ2-3	CASSLAQSDTQYF
TRBV7-2	TRBJ1-2	CASRSGQGDYGYTF
TRBV7-2	TRBJ2-7	CASRARDRNYEQYF
TRBV12-2	TRBJ2-5	CASRPIRDCQETQYF
TRBV5-5	TRBJ1-1	CASSLGGRGVNPEAFF
TRBV5-6	TRBJ1-6	CASSLVGDRVNSPLHF
TRBV7-2	TRBJ2-2	CASSPPGGTGELFF
TRBV18	TRBJ2-3	CASSPLAEGTDTQYF
TRBV5-4	TRBJ2-5	CASSVAGGGQETQYF
TRBV6-1	TRBJ1-4	CASSEWTGEEKLFF
TRBV14	TRBJ2-7	CASSQDKGRFTYEQYF
TRBV25-1	TRBJ2-3	CASRVATSTDTQYF
TRBV6-6	TRBJ1-6	CASSQGVAISPLHF
TRBV2	TRBJ2-1	CASSEELAGDNEQFF
TRBV11-2	TRBJ1-2	CASRGMGGYTF
TRBV18	TRBJ2-1	CASSLKGRYNEQFF
TRBV28	TRBJ1-3	CASSLVPLTTAGNTIYF
TRBV5-5	TRBJ2-3	CASSLTDTQYF
TRBV28	TRBJ1-1	CASSSRGVAEAFF
TRBV6-6	TRBJ2-6	CASGPGGNSGANVLTF
TRBV6-6	TRBJ2-5	CASLAPGQETQYF
TRBV9	TRBJ1-2	CASSVGQANYGYTF
TRBV5-1	TRBJ1-6	CASSRENLLSSPLHF
TRBV19	TRBJ2-2	CASSIQSTGELFF
TRBV11-3	TRBJ1-6	CASSLVDRGSSSLSPLHF
TRBV7-6	TRBJ2-7	CASSLDLTARISYEQYF